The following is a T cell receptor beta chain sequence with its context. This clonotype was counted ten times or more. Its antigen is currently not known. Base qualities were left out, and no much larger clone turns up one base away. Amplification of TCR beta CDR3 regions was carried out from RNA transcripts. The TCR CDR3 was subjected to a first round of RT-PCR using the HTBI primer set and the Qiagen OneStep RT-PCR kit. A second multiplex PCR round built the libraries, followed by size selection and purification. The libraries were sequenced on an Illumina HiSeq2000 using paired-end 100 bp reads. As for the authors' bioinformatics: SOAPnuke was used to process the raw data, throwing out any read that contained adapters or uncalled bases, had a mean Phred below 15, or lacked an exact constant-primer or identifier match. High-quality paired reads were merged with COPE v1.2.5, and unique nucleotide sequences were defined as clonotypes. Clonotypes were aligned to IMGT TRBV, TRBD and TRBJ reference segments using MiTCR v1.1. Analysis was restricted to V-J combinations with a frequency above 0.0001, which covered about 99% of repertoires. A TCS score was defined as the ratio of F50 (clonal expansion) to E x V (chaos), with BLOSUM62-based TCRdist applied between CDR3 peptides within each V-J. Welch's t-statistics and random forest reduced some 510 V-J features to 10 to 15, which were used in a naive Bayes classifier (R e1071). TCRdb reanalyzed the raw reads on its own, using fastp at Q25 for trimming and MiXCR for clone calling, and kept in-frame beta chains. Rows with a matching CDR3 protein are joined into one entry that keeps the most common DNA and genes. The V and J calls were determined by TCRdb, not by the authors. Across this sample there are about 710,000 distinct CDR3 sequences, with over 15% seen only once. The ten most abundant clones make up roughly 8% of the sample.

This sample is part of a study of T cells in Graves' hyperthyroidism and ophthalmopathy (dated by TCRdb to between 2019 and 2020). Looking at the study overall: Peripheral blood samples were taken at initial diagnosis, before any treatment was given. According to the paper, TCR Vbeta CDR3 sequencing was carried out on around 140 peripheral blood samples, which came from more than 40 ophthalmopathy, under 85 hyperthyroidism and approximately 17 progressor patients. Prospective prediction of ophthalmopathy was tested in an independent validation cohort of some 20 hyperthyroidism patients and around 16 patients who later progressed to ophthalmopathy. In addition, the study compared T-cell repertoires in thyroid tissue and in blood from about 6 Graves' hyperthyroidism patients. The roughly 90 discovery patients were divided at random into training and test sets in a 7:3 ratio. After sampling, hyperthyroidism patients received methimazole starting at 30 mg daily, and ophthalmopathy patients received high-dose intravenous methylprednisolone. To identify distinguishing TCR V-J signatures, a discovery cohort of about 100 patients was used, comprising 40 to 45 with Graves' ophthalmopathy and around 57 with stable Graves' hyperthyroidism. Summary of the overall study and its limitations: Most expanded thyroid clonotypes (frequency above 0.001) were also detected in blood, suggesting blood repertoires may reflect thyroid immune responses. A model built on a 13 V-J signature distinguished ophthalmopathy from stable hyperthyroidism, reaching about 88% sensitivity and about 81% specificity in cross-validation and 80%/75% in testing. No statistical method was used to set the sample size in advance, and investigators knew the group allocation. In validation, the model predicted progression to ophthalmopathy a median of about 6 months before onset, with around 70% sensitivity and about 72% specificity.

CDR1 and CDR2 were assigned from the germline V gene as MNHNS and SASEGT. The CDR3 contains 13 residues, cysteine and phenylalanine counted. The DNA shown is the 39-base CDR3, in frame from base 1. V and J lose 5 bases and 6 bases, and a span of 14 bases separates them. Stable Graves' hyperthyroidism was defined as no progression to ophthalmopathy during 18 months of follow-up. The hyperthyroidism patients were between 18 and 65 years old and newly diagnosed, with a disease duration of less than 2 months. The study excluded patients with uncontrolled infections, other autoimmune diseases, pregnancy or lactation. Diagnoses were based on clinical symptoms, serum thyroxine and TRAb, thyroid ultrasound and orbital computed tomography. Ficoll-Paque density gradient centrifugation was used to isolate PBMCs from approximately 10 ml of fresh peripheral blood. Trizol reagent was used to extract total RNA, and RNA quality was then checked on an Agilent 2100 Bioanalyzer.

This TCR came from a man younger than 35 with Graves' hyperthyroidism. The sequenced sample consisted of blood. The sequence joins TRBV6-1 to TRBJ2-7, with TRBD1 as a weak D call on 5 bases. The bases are TGTGCCAGCAGTTACAGGCCCTCCGGCGAGCAGTACTTC. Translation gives CASSYRPSGEQYF.